The 4 T cell receptor beta chains below come from one sample, sequenced in a study of blood T cell repertoires in COVID-19. The protocol was immunoSEQ multiplex PCR, while the TCRdb copy is restricted to in-frame clones and leaves out a portion. The sample lists over 35,000 clones, around nine tenths occurring once. The sample taken for sequencing was peripheral blood. These receptors originate from a man aged 50-60 years with active COVID-19.

The chain couples TRBV9 to TRBJ2-7; D is possibly TRBD2 (6 bases). Germline V gives CDR1 SGDLS, CDR2 YYNGEE. The CDR3 is 15 amino acids. V was cut by 0 bases and J by 1 base, with 11 bases left in between. CDR3 in amino acids: CASSVAASESYEQYF. For the CDR3, the DNA is TGTGCCAGCAGCGTAGCGGCTAGCGAATCCTACGAGCAGTACTTC.

In its sample, this clone was seen once. J is TRBJ2-1 and V is TRBV7-9; D possibly corresponds to TRBD1 (5 bases). The V gene's germline CDR1 is SEHNR and CDR2 FQNEAQ (reference sequence). The CDR3 loop spans 15 amino acids. V lost 2 bases and J lost 7, with 15 bases in between. Here the CDR3 DNA reads TGTGCCAGCAGCTTACGACAGTCCTCCGGGAATGAGCAGTTCTTC. Translating it yields CASSLRQSSGNEQFF.

The sample holds one count of this clone. The chain is built from TRBV11-2 and TRBJ2-3; D is perhaps TRBD1 (5 bases). The CDR3 consists of 16 residues. In germline, CDR1 is SGHAT, CDR2 FQNNGV. The V gene lost 5 bases and the J gene lost 3 bases, with 18 bases spanning the gap. CDR3 sequence: CASSQMGLVGTDTQYF. CDR3 in DNA: TGTGCCAGCAGCCAGATGGGGCTAGTTGGGACAGATACGCAGTATTTT. The variable domain in full, with the rest retrieved from reference TRBV11-2 and TRBJ2-3, is EAGVAQSPRYKIIEKRQSVAFWCNPISGHATLYWYQQILGQGPKLLIQFQNNGVVDDSQLPKDRFSAERLKGVDSTLKIQPAKLEDSAVYLCASSQMGLVGTDTQYFGPGTRLTVL.

This clone is a singleton in its sample. V gene TRBV7-2 combines with J gene TRBJ1-1; TRBD1 aligns across 8 bases. This CDR3 is built from 14 residues. V lost 5 bases and J lost 6; bases outside the gene matches: 8. Germline V lookup: CDR1 SGHTA, CDR2 FQGNSA. The CDR3 loop is CASSIKPGGSEAFF. CDR3 nucleotide sequence: TGTGCCAGCAGCATCAAACCAGGGGGCTCTGAAGCTTTCTTT.